These T cell receptor beta chains were read from a single sample in a study of response to subunit inactivated influenza vaccine. TCRdb ran MiXCR on the RT-PCR reads and lists one entry per CDR3 protein. Of about 620,000 distinct CDR3 sequences in the sample, approximately 10% are singletons; the top ten hold 9.5% to 13%. This specimen consisted of PBMCs from blood, obtained on the day of vaccination. These receptors all come from a man aged 50-59 years who received an inactivated influenza vaccine. The CDR3 runs from the conserved cysteine through the conserved F or W. A D gene is named only where the DNA matches it firmly. Some rows mark clone size as missing; the rest say once, few, many or name a class of expanded clone.

d_call	j_call	v_call	clone_size	cdr3_length	cdr3_aa	cdr3_nt
TRBD2	TRBJ2-5	TRBV20-1	few	16	CSARISYGGARETQYF	TGCAGTGCTAGAATCTCTTACGGGGGGGCCCGGGAGACCCAGTACTTC
TRBD1	TRBJ2-3	TRBV7-9	few	16	CASSLDGTGRTDTQYF	TGTGCCAGCAGCTTAGACGGGACAGGCCGTACAGATACGCAGTATTTT
TRBD2	TRBJ2-1	TRBV4-2	.	16	CASSQDIWREGSEQFF	TGTGCCAGCAGCCAAGATATATGGAGGGAGGGCAGCGAGCAGTTCTTC
.	TRBJ1-2	TRBV20-1	.	14	CSARGGGVNYGYTF	TGCAGTGCCAGGGGTGGGGGGGTTAACTATGGCTACACCTTC
.	TRBJ2-2	TRBV4-3	few	14	CASSGGAGAGELFF	TGCGCCAGCAGTGGCGGGGCTGGGGCCGGGGAGCTGTTTTTT
TRBD2	TRBJ2-1	TRBV9	few	16	CASSVGIAGVYNEQFF	TGTGCCAGCAGCGTAGGTATAGCGGGAGTGTACAATGAGCAGTTCTTC
TRBD2	TRBJ2-1	TRBV6-1	few	13	CASGVTSGGVQFF	TGTGCCAGCGGGGTGACTAGCGGGGGGGTACAGTTCTTC
.	TRBJ2-7	TRBV27	.	16	CASSLGLGPSSYEQYF	TGTGCCAGCAGTTTAGGGCTGGGGCCGAGCTCCTACGAGCAGTACTTC
TRBD1	TRBJ2-1	TRBV20-1	.	16	CSARDWMDRNYNEQFF	TGCAGTGCTAGAGATTGGATGGACAGGAACTACAATGAGCAGTTCTTC
.	TRBJ2-2	TRBV5-1	.	14	CASSTGHNTGELFF	TGCGCCAGCAGCACCGGACATAACACCGGGGAGCTGTTTTTT
.	TRBJ2-7	TRBV12-3/TRBV12-4	many	14	CASSLGQQTYEQYF	TGTGCCAGCAGTTTAGGCCAGCAAACCTACGAGCAGTACTTC
.	TRBJ2-1	TRBV4-3	.	17	CASSQESISLSYNEQFF	TGCGCCAGCAGCCAAGAAAGTATTAGCCTCTCCTACAATGAGCAGTTCTTC
.	TRBJ2-3	TRBV28	many	11	CASSFADTQYF	TGTGCCAGCAGTTTCGCTGATACGCAGTATTTT
.	TRBJ2-2	TRBV4-2	.	15	CASSQDLAFTGELFF	TGTGCCAGCAGCCAAGATCTAGCGTTCACCGGGGAGCTGTTTTTT
.	TRBJ2-3	TRBV7-8	.	16	CASSLKAGGSTDTQYF	TGTGCCAGCAGCCTAAAAGCGGGCGGAAGCACAGATACGCAGTATTTT
.	TRBJ2-2	TRBV5-1	.	11	CASSSDGELFF	TGCGCCAGCAGCAGTGACGGGGAGCTGTTTTTT
TRBD2	TRBJ2-1	TRBV29-1	few	13	CSAGTSGMVEQFF	TGCAGCGCTGGGACTAGCGGGATGGTTGAGCAGTTCTTC
TRBD2	TRBJ2-1	TRBV12-3/TRBV12-4	many	15	CASSLDGGGYNEQFF	TGTGCCAGCAGTTTAGATGGGGGGGGTTACAATGAGCAGTTCTTC
.	TRBJ2-1	TRBV29-1	.	14	CSVVPGQGGNEQFF	TGCAGCGTTGTACCCGGGCAGGGTGGGAATGAGCAGTTCTTC
.	TRBJ2-3	TRBV21-1	.	19	CASSPNDSFSPAREDTQYF	TGTGCCAGCAGCCCCAATGACAGTTTTAGTCCCGCACGTGAAGATACGCAGTATTTT
TRBD2	TRBJ2-3	TRBV5-1	few	18	CASSSEREGPFYTDTQYF	TGCGCCAGCAGCTCAGAGCGGGAGGGCCCCTTCTACACAGATACGCAGTATTTT
.	TRBJ2-2	TRBV24-1	many	12	CATSVRAGELFF	TGTGCCACCAGTGTCCGGGCCGGGGAGCTGTTTTTT
.	TRBJ2-5	TRBV10-3	.	15	CAISGYRNYQETQYF	TGTGCCATCAGCGGTTATAGGAATTACCAAGAGACCCAGTACTTC
.	TRBJ2-1	TRBV18	.	16	CASSYGYFDRTHEQFF	TGTGCCAGCTCCTATGGTTACTTCGACAGAACCCATGAGCAGTTCTTC
.	TRBJ2-1	TRBV4-1	once	14	CASSQERGENEQFF	TGCGCCAGCAGCCAAGAGAGGGGAGAGAATGAGCAGTTCTTC
.	TRBJ2-5	TRBV5-1	.	14	CASSWQGGQETQYF	TGCGCCAGCAGCTGGCAGGGCGGACAAGAGACCCAGTACTTC
TRBD1	TRBJ2-5	TRBV20-1	.	14	CSARGVQGFETQYF	TGCAGTGCTAGGGGGGTACAGGGGTTCGAGACCCAGTACTTC
.	TRBJ2-5	TRBV7-2	.	13	CASSYSVLETQYF	TGTGCCAGCAGCTACAGTGTTCTAGAGACCCAGTACTTC